The TCR beta chain described here comes from a study of blood T cells in healthy people across ages. Trimming removed 3 bases at V and 8 bases at J, with 14 bases between. The CDR3 spans 14 residues. Germline V gene data show CDR1 as SEHNR and CDR2 as FQNEAQ (reference sequence). With a J-beta primer mix and a sample-barcoded 5' primer, a second PCR ran about 7 to 11 cycles. TCRdb reanalysed the 5' RACE reads using MiXCR and keeps one entry per CDR3 protein. The sample has under 2,000,000 distinct CDR3 sequences, about 50% seen once; the top ten hold around 2.1%. This clonotype was observed a few times. What it recognizes is unknown. General observations from the study: Whereas aged donors had fewer naive CD4+ cells, long-lived donors had more of them and higher diversity. Any changes in expanded clonotypes were possibly confounded, as donor CMV status remained unknown.

The sequenced sample was blood. The genes are TRBV7-9 and TRBJ2-1; D might be TRBD1 (5 bases). The TCR originated in a woman between 35 and 50 years old in good health. The CDR3 region is CASSLGRKGDEQFF. In nucleotides, the CDR3 is TGTGCCAGCAGCTTGGGCAGGAAAGGGGATGAGCAGTTCTTC.